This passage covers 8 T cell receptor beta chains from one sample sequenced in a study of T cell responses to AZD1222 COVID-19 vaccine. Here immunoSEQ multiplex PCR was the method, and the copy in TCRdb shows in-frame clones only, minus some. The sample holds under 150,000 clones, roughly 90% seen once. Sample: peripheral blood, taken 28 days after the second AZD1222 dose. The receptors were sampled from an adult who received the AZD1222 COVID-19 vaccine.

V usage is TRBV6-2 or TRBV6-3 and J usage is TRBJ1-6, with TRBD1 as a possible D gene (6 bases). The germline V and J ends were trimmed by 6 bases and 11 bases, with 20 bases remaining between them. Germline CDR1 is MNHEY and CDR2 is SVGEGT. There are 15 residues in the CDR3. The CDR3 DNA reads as TGTGCCAGCAGCCGTTTCCAGGGGAGTGATACACCCCTCCACTTT. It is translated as CASSRFQGSDTPLHF.

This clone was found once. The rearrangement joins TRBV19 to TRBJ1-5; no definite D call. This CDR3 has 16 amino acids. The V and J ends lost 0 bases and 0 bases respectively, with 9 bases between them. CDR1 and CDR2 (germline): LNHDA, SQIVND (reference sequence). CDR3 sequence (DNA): TGTGCCAGTAGTATAGACCACTCCTATAGCAATCAGCCCCAGCATTTT. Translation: CASSIDHSYSNQPQHF.

CDR3: CASSQDLGAYQPQHF. As DNA, the CDR3 is TGCGCCAGCAGCCAAGATCTGGGGGCGTATCAGCCCCAGCATTTT. This chain joins TRBV4-1 and TRBJ1-5; D might be TRBD1 (6 bases). Germline V CDR1 and CDR2: MGHRA, YSYEKL. V gave up 0 bases and J gave up 5 bases, with 11 bases separating them. This CDR3 spans 15 amino acids.

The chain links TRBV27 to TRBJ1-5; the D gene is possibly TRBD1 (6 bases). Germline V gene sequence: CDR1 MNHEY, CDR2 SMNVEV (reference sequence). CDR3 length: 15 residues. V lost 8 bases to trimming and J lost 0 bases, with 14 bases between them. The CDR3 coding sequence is TGTGCCAGCCGGGAGGGGGTCGTTAGCAATCAGCCCCAGCATTTT. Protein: CASREGVVSNQPQHF.

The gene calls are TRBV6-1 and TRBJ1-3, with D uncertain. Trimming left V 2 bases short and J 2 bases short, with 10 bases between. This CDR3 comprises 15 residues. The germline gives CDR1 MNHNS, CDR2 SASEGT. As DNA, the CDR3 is TGTGCCAGCAGTGAAAACTGGGCCACTGGAAACACCATATATTTT. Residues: CASSENWATGNTIYF.

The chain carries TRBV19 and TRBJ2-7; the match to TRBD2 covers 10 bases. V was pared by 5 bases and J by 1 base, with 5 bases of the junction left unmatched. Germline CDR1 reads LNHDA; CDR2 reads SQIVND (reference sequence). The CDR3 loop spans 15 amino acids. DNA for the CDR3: TGTGCCAGTAGTCCAGCGGGAGGGCAATCCTACGAGCAGTACTTC. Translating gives CASSPAGGQSYEQYF.

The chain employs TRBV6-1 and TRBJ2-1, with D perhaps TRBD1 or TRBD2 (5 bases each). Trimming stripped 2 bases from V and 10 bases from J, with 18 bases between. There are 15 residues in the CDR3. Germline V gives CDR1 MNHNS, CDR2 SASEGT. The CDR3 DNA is TGTGCCAGCAGTGAACGGCGCCTCGGGGCAGGGGAGCAGTTCTTC. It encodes CASSERRLGAGEQFF.

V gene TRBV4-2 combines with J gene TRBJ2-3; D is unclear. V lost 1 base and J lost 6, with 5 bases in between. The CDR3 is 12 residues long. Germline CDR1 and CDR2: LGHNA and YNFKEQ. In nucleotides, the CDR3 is TGTGCCAGCAGCCAAGGAGGTGATACGCAGTATTTT. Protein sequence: CASSQGGDTQYF.